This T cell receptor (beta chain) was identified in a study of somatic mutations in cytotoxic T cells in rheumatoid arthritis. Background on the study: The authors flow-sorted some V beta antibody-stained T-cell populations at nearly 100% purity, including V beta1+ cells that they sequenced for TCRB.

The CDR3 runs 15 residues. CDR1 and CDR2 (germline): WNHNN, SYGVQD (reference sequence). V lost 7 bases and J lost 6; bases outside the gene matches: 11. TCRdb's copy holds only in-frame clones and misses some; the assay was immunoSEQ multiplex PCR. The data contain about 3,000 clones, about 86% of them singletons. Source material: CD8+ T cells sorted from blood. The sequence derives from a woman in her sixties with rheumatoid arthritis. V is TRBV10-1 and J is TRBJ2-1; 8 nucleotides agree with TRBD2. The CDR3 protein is CASKTSGGPSNEQFF. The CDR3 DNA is TGCGCCAGCAAAACTAGCGGAGGGCCCTCCAATGAGCAGTTCTTC.